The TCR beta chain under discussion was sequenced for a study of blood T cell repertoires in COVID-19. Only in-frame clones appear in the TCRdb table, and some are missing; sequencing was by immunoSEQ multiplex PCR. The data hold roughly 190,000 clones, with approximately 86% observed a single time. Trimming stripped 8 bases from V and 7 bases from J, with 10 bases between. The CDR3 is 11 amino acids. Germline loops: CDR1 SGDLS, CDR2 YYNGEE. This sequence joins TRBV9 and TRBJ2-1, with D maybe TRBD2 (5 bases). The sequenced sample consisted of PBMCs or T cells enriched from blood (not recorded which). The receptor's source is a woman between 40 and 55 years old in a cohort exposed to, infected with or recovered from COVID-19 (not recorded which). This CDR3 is CASETGNEQFF. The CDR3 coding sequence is TGTGCCAGTGAAACGGGGAATGAGCAGTTCTTC.